The entry that follows covers one T cell receptor beta chain sequence. This record comes from a study of blood T cell repertoires in COVID-19. The wider study: Researchers got acute and convalescent COVID-19 samples from the United States, Italy and Spain.

The participants were between about 18 and 95 years old and came from some 23 US areas. Before being deemed recovered, Cohort 3 donors had two negative PCRs, clearance, or symptom resolution. Study processing details: Amplification with reference gene primers provided the estimates of nucleated cell counts. Sequencing was performed with immunoSEQ multiplex PCR; in TCRdb, only in-frame clones are kept and a portion is missing. For V, J and clone size, that table is used; D and trimming come from the DNA. The data contain under 300,000 clones, 80% to 90% of them singletons. Specimen: PBMCs or T cells enriched from blood (not recorded which). The sequence came from a woman aged 18-35 years who had recovered from COVID-19.

The CDR3 reads CASLSLRDTAYNEQFF. The CDR3 DNA reads TGTGCCAGCCTATCCCTCCGGGACACGGCCTACAATGAGCAGTTCTTC. The chain carries TRBV5-8 and TRBJ2-1, with a weak D call TRBD1 (6 bases). The CDR3 is made up of 16 amino acids. In germline, CDR1 is SGHTS, CDR2 YDEGEE. Deletions cut 7 bases from V and 2 bases from J, with 19 bases between. Drawing the rest from reference TRBV5-8 and TRBJ2-1, the complete variable domain is EAGVTQSPTHLIKTRGQQATLRCSPISGHTSVYWYQQALGLGLQFLLWYDEGEERNRGNFPPRFSGRQFPNYSSELNVNALELEDSALYLCASLSLRDTAYNEQFFGPGTRLTVL.